The clone carrying this T cell receptor beta chain appeared once. The source of the sample is a study of shared clonotypes between healthy human individuals. The table came from immunoSEQ multiplex PCR; TCRdb's copy has only in-frame clones and leaves some out. The sample yields approximately 620,000 clones, 97% seen once. Sequenced material: naive CD4+ T cells sorted from blood. The subset was: CD45RA+ positively selected. This TCR derives from a woman aged 25-40 years in good health.

The CDR3 reads CASSLAGLAGHGTQYF. As DNA, the CDR3 is TGCGCCAGCAGCTTGGCCGGACTAGCGGGGCATGGGACCCAGTACTTC. V and J are TRBV5-1 and TRBJ2-5; 12 bases are a match to TRBD2. Germline assignment: CDR1 SGHRS and CDR2 YFSETQ. V dropped 0 bases and J dropped 7; count of bases not matched to a gene: 7. The CDR3 consists of 16 residues.